These 27 T cell receptor beta chains came from one sample sequenced in a study of T cell changes during pregnancy in multiple sclerosis. Measured with immunoSEQ multiplex PCR; TCRdb has only the in-frame clones, and not every one. Of under 95,000 clones listed, 85% to 95% are singletons. This sample comprised peripheral blood, obtained after pregnancy. The receptors originated from a female donor with multiple sclerosis, enrolled in a pregnancy study.

The chain links TRBV29-1 to TRBJ2-1, with D perhaps TRBD1 (6 bases). The CDR3 runs to 11 residues. Germline-derived CDR1 and CDR2 are SQVTM and ANQGSEA. Trimming removed 4 bases at V and 6 bases at J, with 7 bases between. This CDR3 reads CSVVDSNEQFF. The CDR3 DNA reads as TGCAGCGTTGTGGACAGCAATGAGCAGTTCTTC.

The rearrangement uses TRBV5-1 and TRBJ2-3; 7 nucleotides match TRBD2. CDR1 is SGHRS, CDR2 YFSETQ, per germline. This CDR3 region has 14 residues. The ends lost 3 bases at V and 4 bases at J; junction bases unmatched: 5. CDR3 protein: CASSWGGYADTQYF. CDR3 bases: TGCGCCAGCAGCTGGGGGGGTTATGCAGATACGCAGTATTTT.

V and J are TRBV5-1 and TRBJ1-6, with D possibly being TRBD1 (5 bases). The CDR3 extends over 14 amino acids. Germline CDR1 is SGHRS and CDR2 is YFSETQ. V was pared by 0 bases and J by 5 bases, with 6 bases between. The CDR3 region is CASSLGQNNSPLHF. In nucleotides, the CDR3 is TGCGCCAGCAGCTTGGGACAGAATAATTCACCCCTCCACTTT.

This chain joins TRBV5-4 and TRBJ1-1, with 8 bases that match TRBD1. The CDR3 runs to 16 residues. The V gene end was trimmed by 1 base and the J gene end by 1 base; junction bases not matched to a gene: 6. The V gene's germline CDR1 is SGHNT and CDR2 YYREEE (reference sequence). CDR3 sequence: CASSLTGGFSNTEAFF. CDR3 sequence (DNA): TGTGCCAGCAGCTTGACAGGGGGTTTTTCGAACACTGAAGCTTTCTTT.

This rearrangement joins TRBV2 to TRBJ1-2; tentatively, D is TRBD1 (6 bases). This CDR3 contains 14 residues. Trimming left V 6 bases short and J 4 bases short, with 15 bases between. Germline lookup yields CDR1 SNHLY and CDR2 FYNNEI. CDR3 residues: CASRATGSGYGYTF. CDR3 nucleotides: TGTGCCAGCAGAGCCACAGGGTCGGGCTATGGCTACACCTTC.

CDR3 region: CAWSPTSGTDTQYF. The CDR3 DNA reads TGTGCCTGGAGTCCTACCTCTGGCACAGATACGCAGTATTTT. The rearrangement links TRBV30 to TRBJ2-3; D is unresolved. Germline assignment: CDR1 GTSNPN and CDR2 SVGIG (reference sequence). Trimming pared 2 bases from V and 1 base from J, leaving 10 bases between. The CDR3 loop spans 14 amino acids.

This clone was seen a few times. The chain has TRBV7-9 and TRBJ1-4; possible D gene TRBD1, 5 bases. Germline CDR1 SEHNR, CDR2 FQNEAQ (reference sequence). V was clipped by 3 bases and J by 1 base, with 6 bases between them. There are 14 residues in the CDR3. As DNA, the CDR3 is TGTGCCAGCAGCTTGGGGGGAACTAATGAAAAACTGTTTTTT. It translates to CASSLGGTNEKLFF.

The J gene is TRBJ1-5, the V gene TRBV18; maybe TRBD1 (5 bases). The CDR3 runs 16 residues. Germline V gene data show CDR1 as KGHSH and CDR2 as LQKENI. Trimming stripped 0 bases from V and 7 bases from J, with 16 bases between. The DNA of the CDR3 is TGTGCCAGCTCACCACCGGGGCAGGCCGCCGGGCAGCCCCAGCATTTT. Protein: CASSPPGQAAGQPQHF.

This rearrangement joins TRBV5-1 to TRBJ1-3, with 9 positions matching TRBD1. The germline gives CDR1 SGHRS, CDR2 YFSETQ. The CDR3 runs to 16 residues. V lost 4 bases to trimming and J lost 4 bases; unmatched junction nucleotides: 9. The CDR3 protein is CASSGGQGTRGNTIYF. In DNA form, the CDR3 reads TGCGCCAGCAGCGGAGGACAGGGGACGAGGGGAAACACCATATATTTT.

The V call is TRBV4-2, the J call TRBJ1-2; 9 bases match TRBD1. The germline V gene has CDR1 LGHNA and CDR2 YNFKEQ. CDR3 length: 12 residues. J gave up 5 bases and V 8 bases, and 3 bases lay outside the gene matches. The CDR3 DNA reads as TGTGCCAGCGGGGGACAGGGTTATGGCTACACCTTC. It encodes CASGGQGYGYTF.

This clone has a single count. The rearrangement uses TRBV27 and TRBJ2-7, with TRBD2 identical over 7 bases. This CDR3 region has 15 residues. The ends lost 5 bases at V and 4 bases at J; junction bases unmatched: 11. Germline V CDR1 and CDR2: MNHEY, SMNVEV (reference sequence). The CDR3 coding sequence is TGTGCCAGCAGTCTCGCCTACGGGGGGAGTTACGAGCAGTACTTC. Its translation: CASSLAYGGSYEQYF.

This clone showed up just once. The chain is built from TRBV10-1 and TRBJ2-7; 9 positions agree with TRBD2. The germline V gene has CDR1 WNHNN and CDR2 SYGVQD (reference sequence). V lost 4 bases and J lost 7; bases outside the gene matches: 11. The CDR3 is 15 amino acids. Here the CDR3 DNA reads TGCGCCAGCAGTGGGCTAGCGGGAACTTATGCGGAGCAGTACTTC. Protein: CASSGLAGTYAEQYF.

This clone appeared once. The V call is TRBV11-3, the J call TRBJ2-3; D remains unclear. The CDR3 has 13 amino acids. Trimming shortened V by 5 bases and J by 5 bases, and 11 bases separated the two germline ends. Germline CDR1 and CDR2: SGHNT and YENEEA. The CDR3 nucleotides read TGTGCCAGCAGCCCCCAACCGGGAGATACGCAGTATTTT. Amino acid sequence: CASSPQPGDTQYF.

This chain connects TRBV6-1 to TRBJ2-7, with TRBD2 matching 7 bases. The J segment lost 4 bases and the V segment lost 4 bases, leaving 13 bases of the junction unmatched. Germline V gene lookup returns CDR1 MNHNS and CDR2 SASEGT. The CDR3 is 16 residues long. In DNA form, the CDR3 reads TGTGCCAGCAGTGCGAAGCCCGGGACTAACCCTTACGAGCAGTACTTC. Protein: CASSAKPGTNPYEQYF.

The gene calls are TRBV7-9 and TRBJ1-5; D gene uncertain. CDR1 and CDR2 (germline): SEHNR, FQNEAQ (reference sequence). The CDR3 has 12 amino acids. The V end was cut by 1 base, the J end by 6 bases, with 4 bases between. The DNA for the CDR3 is TGTGCCAGCAGCTTAGGGGCTCAGCCCCAGCATTTT. Translation: CASSLGAQPQHF.

This clone appeared a single time. The genes are TRBV15 and TRBJ2-7, with no clear D. V was pared by 0 bases and J by 6 bases, with 18 bases between. CDR3 length: 16 amino acids. CDR1 is LNHNV, CDR2 YYDKDF, per germline (reference sequence). In DNA form, the CDR3 reads TGTGCCACCAGCAGAGACCCCTACCCGAATCCTGCCGAGCAGTACTTC. Its translation is CATSRDPYPNPAEQYF.

The chain joins TRBV28 to TRBJ2-7; D gene uncertain. In germline, CDR1 is MDHEN, CDR2 SYDVKM. The CDR3 contains 11 residues. With 10 bases removed from V and 4 bases from J, the gap between germline ends came to 11 bases. This CDR3 reads CATDTTYEQYF. CDR3 nucleotide sequence: TGTGCCACCGACACCACATACGAGCAGTACTTC. Drawing the rest from reference TRBV28 and TRBJ2-7, the complete variable domain is DVKVTQSSRYLVKRTGEKVFLECVQDMDHENMFWYRQDPGLGLRLIYFSYDVKMKEKGDIPEGYSVSREKKERFSLILESASTNQTSMYLCATDTTYEQYFGPGTRLTVT.

The chain links TRBV30 to TRBJ2-1; 11 bases map to TRBD2. The CDR3 spans 19 residues. Germline values: CDR1 GTSNPN, CDR2 SVGIG (reference sequence). Trimming took 4 bases from V and 0 from J; bases not matched to a gene: 14. The CDR3 spells CAWINRRPTSGISYNEQFF. The CDR3 bases are TGTGCCTGGATTAACAGACGCCCGACTAGCGGGATCTCCTACAATGAGCAGTTCTTC.

J is TRBJ2-1 and V is TRBV2; D may be TRBD2 (6 bases). There are 14 residues in the CDR3. V lost 2 bases to trimming and J lost 7 bases, with 12 bases between them. Germline lookup yields CDR1 SNHLY and CDR2 FYNNEI. The CDR3 spells CASSERRTTNEQFF. The DNA for the CDR3 is TGTGCCAGCAGTGAACGCCGGACTACAAATGAGCAGTTCTTC.

The chain employs TRBV4-3 and TRBJ2-7; TRBD1 agrees at 8 bases. The V gene's germline CDR1 is LGHNA and CDR2 YSLEER. V trimming: 1 base; J trimming: 2 bases; junction bases outside the gene matches: 13. The CDR3 totals 18 residues. In DNA form, the CDR3 reads TGCGCCAGCAGCCAAGGCCCAGGGGGCTCTTTACTCCCCTACGAGCAGTACTTC. Its translation: CASSQGPGGSLLPYEQYF.

The chain uses TRBV9 and TRBJ2-3; unclear D gene. V was cut by 0 bases and J by 5 bases, with 10 bases left in between. Per the germline V gene, CDR1 is SGDLS and CDR2 is YYNGEE. The CDR3 contains 14 residues. As DNA, the CDR3 is TGTGCCAGCAGCGTAGGACTCGTCATAGATACGCAGTATTTT. Translated, it gives CASSVGLVIDTQYF.

The rearrangement joins TRBV12-5 to TRBJ2-6; 7 nucleotides match TRBD1. V lost 5 bases and J lost 4; bases outside the gene matches: 8. CDR3 length: 16 amino acids. Germline V gives CDR1 LGHNT, CDR2 FRNRAP. CDR3 sequence (DNA): TGTGCTAGTGGTGCATCCAGGGGGTCAGGGGCCAACGTCCTGACTTTC. Encoded protein: CASGASRGSGANVLTF.

The J gene is TRBJ2-3, the V gene TRBV27; D possibly corresponds to TRBD2 (5 bases). CDR1 is MNHEY, CDR2 SMNVEV, per germline (reference sequence). V was shortened by 6 bases and J by 3 bases, with 16 bases between the two germline ends. The CDR3 length is 15 residues. CDR3 in DNA: TGTGCCAGCAGGGAGAGGGTTTATTGGACAGATACGCAGTATTTT. Protein sequence: CASRERVYWTDTQYF.

The V call is TRBV7-8, the J call TRBJ1-3; D is uncertain. Germline V gene data show CDR1 as SGHVS and CDR2 as FQNEAQ. The CDR3 totals 15 residues. Trimming took 2 bases from V and 0 from J, leaving 8 bases between them. DNA for the CDR3: TGTGCCAGCAGCTTAACCTACCCCTCTGGAAACACCATATATTTT. Amino acids: CASSLTYPSGNTIYF.

The chain has TRBV5-1 and TRBJ2-3; D possibly corresponds to TRBD1 (6 bases). Trimming removed 2 bases from V and 8 bases from J, with 12 bases in between. CDR1 SGHRS and CDR2 YFSETQ come from the germline V gene. This CDR3 is 13 amino acids long. The CDR3 protein is CASSLGGLSTQYF. In nucleotides, the CDR3 is TGCGCCAGCAGCTTAGGGGGTCTGAGTACGCAGTATTTT.

The rearrangement joins TRBV12-5 to TRBJ2-7; D perhaps matches TRBD1 (6 bases). The CDR3 covers 13 residues. V was shortened by 6 bases and J by 5 bases, with 14 bases between the two germline ends. Germline-derived CDR1 and CDR2 are LGHNT and FRNRAP. CDR3 sequence reads: CASGMTGFNEQYF. The CDR3, as DNA: TGTGCTAGTGGAATGACAGGCTTTAACGAGCAGTACTTC.

The chain is built from TRBV19 and TRBJ1-1; D ambiguous. This CDR3 has 15 residues. Per germline, CDR1 LNHDA and CDR2 SQIVND (reference sequence). V lost 3 bases, J lost 1 base, and 12 bases lay in between. The CDR3 DNA sequence: TGTGCCAGTAGTATGAGGTGGGCGGGGAACACTGAAGCTTTCTTT. It specifies CASSMRWAGNTEAFF.